The 9 T cell receptor beta chains listed next were all sequenced from one sample in a study of OX40 agonist ivuxolimab in advanced cancers. Clones were read by immunoSEQ multiplex PCR, and TCRdb kept only the in-frame ones, dropping some. The sample holds about 13,000 clones, roughly two thirds seen once. Sequences were derived from CD4+ or CD8+ T cells sorted from blood, sampled in a trial of the OX40 agonist ivuxolimab. These TCRs come from an adult with an advanced solid tumor such as melanoma, head and neck, liver or kidney cancer.

CDR3 sequence: CASSFHSDYGYTF. In DNA form, the CDR3 reads TGTGCCAGCAGCTTCCACTCTGACTATGGCTACACCTTC. The chain joins TRBV11-1 to TRBJ1-2; D unresolved. The germline V gene has CDR1 SGHAT and CDR2 FQDESV (reference sequence). V lost 3 bases to trimming and J lost 3 bases, with 8 bases between them. The CDR3 consists of 13 residues.

This clone has only one observation. The chain couples TRBV19 to TRBJ2-3; D assignment may be TRBD1 or TRBD2 (6 bases each). The CDR3 consists of 15 residues. CDR1 is LNHDA and CDR2 is SQIVND in the germline V gene (reference sequence). The V end was cut by 2 bases, the J end by 6 bases, with 15 bases between. The CDR3 here is CASSISRGRADTQYF. For the CDR3, the DNA is TGTGCCAGTAGTATAAGTCGGGGGCGCGCGGATACGCAGTATTTT.

The rearrangement joins TRBV28 to TRBJ1-4, with 7 bases identical to TRBD1. Germline V gene data show CDR1 as MDHEN and CDR2 as SYDVKM. The CDR3 spans 14 residues. The CDR3 is CASRGRTDNEKLFF. CDR3 sequence (DNA): TGTGCAAGTAGGGGGCGGACCGATAATGAAAAACTGTTTTTT.

The rearrangement joins TRBV29-1 to TRBJ1-4; no definite D call. CDR3 length equals 14 residues. V lost 5 bases and J lost 2, with 12 bases in between. The germline CDR1 and CDR2 sequences are SQVTM and ANQGSEA. The CDR3 loop reads CSVSPLGTNEKLFF. CDR3 nucleotides: TGCAGCGTTTCTCCCCTAGGGACTAATGAAAAACTGTTTTTT.

Judged by abundance, this clone is large (0.1 to 1%). The rearrangement uses TRBV6-5 and TRBJ1-1; 7 nucleotides match TRBD1. CDR1 and CDR2 (germline): MNHEY, SVGAGI. Trimming took 7 bases from V and 4 from J; bases not matched to a gene: 6. CDR3 length: 13 residues. The CDR3 sequence is CASNRQGSTEAFF. Here the CDR3 DNA reads TGTGCCAGCAACCGACAGGGTAGCACTGAAGCTTTCTTT.

The gene calls are TRBV11-1 and TRBJ1-2, with D perhaps TRBD1 (5 bases). The V gene's germline CDR1 is SGHAT and CDR2 FQDESV (reference sequence). CDR3 size: 15 residues. Trimming removed 5 bases from V and 4 bases from J, with 17 bases in between. The CDR3 spells CASSQEEGALYGYTF. The DNA for the CDR3 is TGTGCCAGCAGCCAAGAGGAAGGGGCTCTCTATGGCTACACCTTC.

The chain uses TRBV2 and TRBJ1-5; D ambiguous. CDR3 length: 13 amino acids. The germline V gene has CDR1 SNHLY and CDR2 FYNNEI. V lost 1 base, J lost 4 bases, and 5 bases lay in between. The CDR3 DNA follows: TGTGCCAGCAGTGAAGACGTTAATCAGCCCCAGCATTTT. As protein: CASSEDVNQPQHF.

A few counts support this clone. CDR3 nucleotide sequence: TGCGCCAGCAGCCCCGTAGCGGGGGGGCTCCGGGAGCTGTTTTTT. It encodes CASSPVAGGLRELFF. This sequence joins TRBV4-3 and TRBJ2-2, with 11 bases that match TRBD2. J was trimmed by 9 bases and V by 4 bases; bases with no gene match: 7. Germline loops: CDR1 LGHNA, CDR2 YSLEER. This CDR3 has 15 residues.

The V call is TRBV28, the J call TRBJ1-1; D is unclear. The germline gives CDR1 MDHEN, CDR2 SYDVKM. The germline V and J ends were trimmed by 3 bases and 3 bases, with 8 bases remaining between them. The CDR3 covers 13 residues. For the CDR3, the DNA is TGTGCCAGCAGTTTGGAACAGCACACTGAAGCTTTCTTT. Translation gives CASSLEQHTEAFF.